These T cell receptor beta chains were read from a single sample in a study of T cell responses to AZD1222 COVID-19 vaccine. Using immunoSEQ multiplex PCR, the repertoire was profiled, and TCRdb retains in-frame clones only, with some absent. The table lists some 200,000 clones, approximately 93% of them singletons. The sample here was peripheral blood, taken 28 days after the second AZD1222 dose. The receptor source for this set is an adult who received the AZD1222 COVID-19 vaccine. Each CDR3 is given with its conserved first and last residue. The order of the fields is clone size, J gene, V gene, D gene, CDR3 DNA, CDR3 protein. D genes are given only for firm matches. Some rows have no size entry. The others give once, few or many, or a class for an expanded clone.

once TRBJ2-2 TRBV6-5 - TGTGCCAGCAGTTACTCGAAGGGGTTGGCCGGGGAGCTGTTTTTT CASSYSKGLAGELFF
- TRBJ1-1 TRBV21-1 - TGTGCCAGCAGCAAAGAAGGGCACTCCCAGGAGTCGGGATCTGAAGCTTTCTTT CASSKEGHSQESGSEAFF
- TRBJ1-2 TRBV27 TRBD1 TGTGCCAGCAGTCCCGGGACAGGGGGCTACTATGGCTACACCTTC CASSPGTGGYYGYTF
- TRBJ2-3 TRBV2 TRBD2 TGTGCCAGCGGCGGGGGGGGAACAGATACGCAGTATTTT CASGGGGTDTQYF
- TRBJ2-2 TRBV27 - TGTGCCAGCAGGGCCCGAGGAGCAGGGGACACCGGGGAGCTGTTTTTT CASRARGAGDTGELFF
- TRBJ1-1 TRBV7-3 - TGTGCCAGCAGCGCCGGGACGGCGAACACTGAAGCTTTCTTT CASSAGTANTEAFF
- TRBJ2-1 TRBV5-4 - TGTGCCAGCAGCTCACCCCTTGCGGCCCAGTTCTTC CASSSPLAAQFF
- TRBJ2-2 TRBV18 - TGTGCCAGCTCACCTTTCAGGTTCGAAAACACCGGGGAGCTGTTTTTT CASSPFRFENTGELFF
once TRBJ1-6 TRBV6-5 - TGTGCCAGCAGTTACGTTAGGGCAGATACTAATTCACCCCTCCACTTT CASSYVRADTNSPLHF
- TRBJ2-7 TRBV6-1 - TGTGCCAGCAGTGAAAACAGATTCTACGAGCAGTACTTC CASSENRFYEQYF
- TRBJ1-1 TRBV3-1/TRBV3-2 - TGTGCCAGCAGCCGAACAGGCGCGATGAACACTGAAGCTTTCTTT CASSRTGAMNTEAFF
- TRBJ1-5 TRBV9 - TGTGCCAGCAGCGTACCAGCGACCGAGTTTAGCAATCAGCCCCAGCATTTT CASSVPATEFSNQPQHF
few TRBJ2-7 TRBV7-8 TRBD1 TGTGCCAGCAGCGTAGGACAGGGGGCTTACGAGCAGTACTTC CASSVGQGAYEQYF
- TRBJ1-1 TRBV6-1 - TGTGCCAGCAGGGATATGAACACTGAAGCTTTCTTT CASRDMNTEAFF
- TRBJ1-6 TRBV27 - TGTGCCAGCAGTTCCCCTCATAATTCACCCCTCCACTTT CASSSPHNSPLHF
- TRBJ1-5 TRBV4-2 - TGTGCCAGCAGCCAAGATATGACGGGCAATCAGCCCCAGCATTTT CASSQDMTGNQPQHF
- TRBJ2-7 TRBV5-6 TRBD1 TGTGCCAGCAGCTTGGGACAGGGGGCCTACGAGCAGTACTTC CASSLGQGAYEQYF
- TRBJ1-1 TRBV7-9 TRBD1 TGTGCCAGCAGCTTGGACAGGGAGGGAACTGAAGCTTTCTTT CASSLDREGTEAFF
- TRBJ1-2 TRBV3-1/TRBV3-2 - TGTGCCAGCAGCCAAGCGGCAGGACACTCCATTAACTATGGCTACACCTTC CASSQAAGHSINYGYTF
once TRBJ2-7 TRBV5-6 - TGTGCCAGCAGCTTCAGGGCCCACGAGCAGTACTTC CASSFRAHEQYF
- TRBJ2-3 TRBV30 - TGTGCCTGGAGTGTAAGCACAGATACGCAGTATTTT CAWSVSTDTQYF
- TRBJ2-3 TRBV9 - TGTGCCAGCAGCCTCCCGGGGGGCGGGGGACCCTTTACGCAGTATTTT CASSLPGGGGPFTQYF
- TRBJ2-7 TRBV14 - TGTGCCAGCAGCCAAGGGATTTTCGGTTTCGGGGGCCTAACCTACGAGCAGTACTTC CASSQGIFGFGGLTYEQYF
once TRBJ2-2 TRBV21-1 - TGTGCCAGCATCGTATCCGGGGAGCTGTTTTTT CASIVSGELFF
- TRBJ1-2 TRBV5-1 TRBD1 TGCGCCAGCAGCTCCCGGACAGGGCCCAACTATGGCTACACCTTC CASSSRTGPNYGYTF
- TRBJ1-6 TRBV11-2 - TGTGCCAGCAGCTTACTCGGAGCGTATAATTCACCCCTCCACTTT CASSLLGAYNSPLHF
- TRBJ1-4 TRBV7-2 TRBD1 TGTGCCAGCAGCCTAGTAGGGGGCTCACTGTTTTTT CASSLVGGSLFF
- TRBJ2-5 TRBV25-1 - TGTGCCAGCAGTGTTGGGGGGCCAGGGGAGACCCAGTACTTC CASSVGGPGETQYF
- TRBJ1-3 TRBV19 - TGTGCCAGTAGACCGCAGGGATCGCGAAACACCATATATTTT CASRPQGSRNTIYF
once TRBJ1-1 TRBV2 - TGTGCCAGCAGGACAGAGGCGAACACTGAAGCTTTCTTT CASRTEANTEAFF
- TRBJ1-4 TRBV2 - TGTGCCAGCAGTTCCGGAATGAATGAAAAACTGTTTTTT CASSSGMNEKLFF
once TRBJ2-7 TRBV2 TRBD1 TGTGCCAGCGCCCTCAACAGGGGGCCCTACGAGCAGTACTTC CASALNRGPYEQYF
- TRBJ2-7 TRBV5-6 - TGTGCCAGCAGCTTGGAGCGTCATCGGGAGCAGTACTTC CASSLERHREQYF
- TRBJ1-5 TRBV29-1 - TGCAGCGTGCCCCATAGGGAGGGCAATCAGCCCCAGCATTTT CSVPHREGNQPQHF
- TRBJ2-2 TRBV21-1 - TGTGCCAGCAGCAAAAGGGGGAGGTTAGGCACCGGGGAGCTGTTTTTT CASSKRGRLGTGELFF
- TRBJ2-1 TRBV6-4 - TGTGCCAGCAGTGACGGGGGATCTCCCTACAATGAGCAGTTCTTC CASSDGGSPYNEQFF
- TRBJ1-1 TRBV27 TRBD1 TGTGCCAGCAGTTGGTCCCAGGGGGCGCGGTTACTGGCTTTCTTT CASSWSQGARLLAFF
once TRBJ2-2 TRBV3-1/TRBV3-2 - TGTGCCAGCAGCCAAGCAGTGAACACCGGGGAGCTGTTTTTT CASSQAVNTGELFF
- TRBJ2-2 TRBV11-2 TRBD2 TGTGCCAGCAGCTTCTGGAGCGGGGGGGATACCGGGGAGCTGTTTTTT CASSFWSGGDTGELFF
- TRBJ1-2 TRBV5-5 TRBD1 TGTGCCAGCAGCTTGGGATATGGACAGGCTGGCTACACCTTC CASSLGYGQAGYTF
- TRBJ1-5 TRBV6-6 - TGTGCCAGCAGTTTAAGGGACACTAATCAGCCCCAGCATTTT CASSLRDTNQPQHF
- TRBJ2-7 TRBV10-3 - TGTGCCATCAGTGGTCGGGGGCCGCCCTACGAGCAGTACTTC CAISGRGPPYEQYF
- TRBJ2-1 TRBV6-1 TRBD2 TGTGCCAGCAGTGACCCGGGGGGGCGGGGCAACTCCTACAATGAGCAGTTCTTC CASSDPGGRGNSYNEQFF
- TRBJ1-1 TRBV30 - TGTGCCTGGGTTTGGGGGCTGAACACTGAAGCTTTCTTT CAWVWGLNTEAFF
- TRBJ1-4 TRBV5-1 - TGCGCCAGCAGCTTGGAGGGTCGCGGATATGAAAAACTGTTTTTT CASSLEGRGYEKLFF